Listed below are T cell receptor beta chains from one sample, sequenced in a study of beta chain features in type 1 diabetes. The assay was immunoSEQ multiplex PCR, and TCRdb's table has in-frame clones only and misses some. The data hold some 63,000 clones, with roughly 49% observed a single time. What was sequenced was central memory CD4+ T cells from blood. The receptors come from a man younger than 45 with type 1 diabetes. Each CDR3 is given with its conserved first and last residue. The D gene is left open where the match is weak. Only some rows state a clone size, as once, few, many or a class for expanded clones.

.	TRBV5-1	once	TRBJ2-2	CASKRGTNTGELFF	TGCGCCAGCAAAAGGGGGACGAACACCGGGGAGCTGTTTTTT
TRBD2	TRBV11-2	few	TRBJ2-7	CASGQAGAYSYEQYF	TGTGCCAGCGGACAAGCGGGGGCCTACTCCTACGAGCAGTACTTC
.	TRBV7-9	.	TRBJ1-4	CASSFGQNNEKLFF	TGTGCCAGCAGCTTTGGGCAGAATAATGAAAAACTGTTTTTT
.	TRBV30	few	TRBJ1-1	CAWAKSQGTEAFF	TGTGCCTGGGCTAAGTCTCAGGGCACTGAAGCTTTCTTT
.	TRBV5-1	.	TRBJ1-1	CASSLLPGEGTEAFF	TGCGCCAGCAGCTTACTCCCAGGGGAGGGCACTGAAGCTTTCTTT
TRBD2	TRBV28	few	TRBJ2-3	CASGAGVGTDTQYF	TGTGCCAGCGGGGCGGGGGTGGGCACAGATACGCAGTATTTT
.	TRBV21-1	.	TRBJ1-5	CASTSGEGGNQPQHF	TGTGCCAGCACCTCCGGGGAAGGAGGAAATCAGCCCCAGCATTTT
TRBD2	TRBV29-1	medium-sized	TRBJ2-6	CSVRGGTGANVLTF	TGCAGCGTTCGGGGGGGCACTGGGGCCAACGTCCTGACTTTC
.	TRBV6-5	.	TRBJ2-1	CASSSAQGEQFF	TGTGCCAGCAGTTCCGCCCAGGGTGAGCAGTTCTTC
.	TRBV7-9	few	TRBJ2-5	CASSLVQAQETQYF	TGTGCCAGCAGCTTAGTTCAAGCACAAGAGACCCAGTACTTC
TRBD2	TRBV9	.	TRBJ2-1	CASSPGTSGGSYNEQFF	TGTGCCAGCAGCCCCGGAACTAGCGGGGGCTCCTACAATGAGCAGTTCTTC
.	TRBV5-5	.	TRBJ2-5	CASSSIRPGKQETQYF	TGTGCCAGCAGCTCCATTAGACCGGGAAAGCAAGAGACCCAGTACTTC
TRBD1	TRBV25-1	.	TRBJ2-5	CASSDAGGSTQYF	TGTGCCAGCAGTGATGCAGGGGGCTCTACCCAGTACTTC
TRBD2	TRBV9	few	TRBJ2-1	CASSVISGGAYNEQFF	TGTGCCAGCAGCGTCATCAGCGGGGGGGCTTACAATGAGCAGTTCTTC
TRBD2	TRBV7-9	.	TRBJ2-5	CASSLRLAGGQETQYF	TGTGCCAGCAGCCTCAGACTAGCGGGGGGGCAAGAGACCCAGTACTTC
.	TRBV9	.	TRBJ2-7	CASSVRGGFGLDEQYF	TGTGCCAGCAGCGTAAGGGGGGGGTTTGGTTTGGACGAGCAGTACTTC
TRBD2	TRBV5-6	.	TRBJ2-3	CASSLVSGGVDTQYF	TGTGCCAGCAGCTTGGTTAGCGGGGGGGTAGATACGCAGTATTTT
.	TRBV7-2	few	TRBJ2-7	CASSLAGGPASSYEQYF	TGTGCCAGCAGCTTAGCTGGCGGGCCGGCTTCTTCCTACGAGCAGTACTTC
TRBD1	TRBV7-9	few	TRBJ2-6	CASSRYRDSFGANVLTF	TGTGCCAGCAGCCGATACCGGGACAGTTTTGGGGCCAACGTCCTGACTTTC
.	TRBV6-5	.	TRBJ2-7	CASSYGEPGLNYVQYF	TGTGCCAGCAGTTACGGGGAGCCCGGCCTAAATTACGTGCAGTACTTC
TRBD1	TRBV15	.	TRBJ2-1	CATSRDRDRGNEQFF	TGTGCCACCAGCAGAGACCGGGACAGGGGCAATGAGCAGTTCTTC
.	TRBV18	.	TRBJ2-2	CASSRIEGDTGELFF	TGTGCCAGCTCACGAATAGAAGGGGACACCGGGGAGCTGTTTTTT
.	TRBV6-1	few	TRBJ2-7	CASSLRGAYEQYF	TGTGCCAGCAGTCTACGGGGAGCCTACGAGCAGTACTTC
TRBD2	TRBV15	.	TRBJ2-5	CATSSPMSGRGETQYF	TGTGCCACCAGCAGCCCTATGAGCGGGAGGGGGGAGACCCAGTACTTC
TRBD2	TRBV5-1	.	TRBJ2-1	CASSLGAREVKDEQFF	TGCGCCAGCAGCTTGGGAGCCCGGGAGGTCAAGGATGAGCAGTTCTTC
.	TRBV20-1	.	TRBJ1-2	CSARRGYGYTF	TGCAGTGCGAGAAGGGGCTATGGCTACACCTTC
TRBD1	TRBV5-4	.	TRBJ2-6	CASSLAYRGSGANVLTF	TGTGCCAGCAGCTTGGCCTACAGGGGATCTGGGGCCAACGTCCTGACTTTC
.	TRBV7-7	once	TRBJ2-7	CASSLGQLGAWYEQYF	TGTGCCAGCAGCTTAGGGCAGCTAGGGGCTTGGTACGAGCAGTACTTC
TRBD1	TRBV2	once	TRBJ2-4	CASSRQGNIQYF	TGTGCCAGCAGCAGACAGGGCAACATTCAGTACTTC
TRBD2	TRBV19	.	TRBJ2-1	CASSISSVASGRNNEQFF	TGTGCCAGTAGTATATCGTCGGTTGCTAGCGGGAGAAACAATGAGCAGTTCTTC
TRBD1	TRBV5-8	once	TRBJ1-1	CASSLGTGRGGAEAFF	TGTGCCAGCAGCTTGGGGACAGGCCGCGGTGGGGCTGAAGCTTTCTTT